The rows below give T cell receptor beta chains drawn from one sample of a study of response to subunit inactivated influenza vaccine. One entry per CDR3 protein, called by TCRdb with MiXCR from the RT-PCR reads. The sample comprises more than 450,000 distinct CDR3 sequences, approximately 12% of which are singletons, and roughly 10% rests with the top ten. Source: PBMCs from blood, taken on the day of vaccination. These TCRs come from a man in his fifties or sixties who received an inactivated influenza vaccine. CDR3s include the opening cysteine and the closing phenylalanine or tryptophan. The D gene is left open where the match is weak. Clone size appears in some rows only: once, few, many, or a class for an expanded clone.

v_gene	abundance	len	d_gene	j_gene	CDR3nt	CDR3aa
TRBV5-5	few	16	TRBD1	TRBJ2-5	TGTGCCAGCAGCCAGGGACAGGGCAGAGGGGAAGAGACCCAGTACTTC	CASSQGQGRGEETQYF
TRBV4-3	.	14	.	TRBJ2-2	TGCGCCAGCAGCCGTGTCCCGGCCACCGGGGAGCTGTTTTTT	CASSRVPATGELFF
TRBV5-6	few	14	.	TRBJ2-7	TGTGCCAGCAGCTTGGCCATCCAGGAATACGAGCAGTACTTC	CASSLAIQEYEQYF
TRBV12-3/TRBV12-4	many	15	.	TRBJ1-2	TGTGCCAGCAGTCCCGACCCATGGGGGAACTATGGCTACACCTTC	CASSPDPWGNYGYTF
TRBV7-8	.	15	TRBD2	TRBJ2-7	TGTGCCAGCAGCCCCGGGACTAGCGTCTCCTACGAGCAGTACTTC	CASSPGTSVSYEQYF
TRBV28	few	12	.	TRBJ1-5	TGTGCCAGCAAATCGACAGTCTCGGCCCAGCATTTT	CASKSTVSAQHF
TRBV18	.	13	.	TRBJ2-5	TGTGCCAGCTCCACGGGGTGGCAAGAGACCCAGTACTTC	CASSTGWQETQYF
TRBV4-2	few	16	TRBD2	TRBJ2-2	TGTGCCAGCAGCCAGACTATCCCGCTAGCGGGGGGGGAGCTGTTTTTT	CASSQTIPLAGGELFF
TRBV20-1	.	15	.	TRBJ2-1	TGCAGTGCGAGGTCGGGACTGGGCCTTATGAATGAGCAGTTCTTC	CSARSGLGLMNEQFF
TRBV7-9	few	16	.	TRBJ2-5	TGTGCCAGCAGCTTATCACTGAGGACAGTCCAAGAGACCCAGTACTTC	CASSLSLRTVQETQYF
TRBV15	.	13	.	TRBJ2-3	TGTGCCACCAGCAGAAATCCGGGGGATACGCAGTATTTT	CATSRNPGDTQYF
TRBV15	.	13	.	TRBJ1-1	TGTGCCACCAGCAGAAGACGGGACACTGAAGCTTTCTTT	CATSRRRDTEAFF
TRBV7-2	.	15	TRBD1	TRBJ2-3	TGTGCCAGCAACCAAAACAGGGGTGGCACAGATACGCAGTATTTT	CASNQNRGGTDTQYF
TRBV7-2	few	14	TRBD1	TRBJ2-3	TGTGCCAGCAGCGTACAGGGGGCCACAGATACGCAGTATTTT	CASSVQGATDTQYF
TRBV5-5	.	15	TRBD2	TRBJ2-3	TGTGCCAGCAGCGCCCCTAGCGGGGGCACAGATACGCAGTATTTT	CASSAPSGGTDTQYF
TRBV20-1	few	12	.	TRBJ2-3	TGCAGTGCGGAAAAAGACACAGATACGCAGTATTTT	CSAEKDTDTQYF
TRBV12-3/TRBV12-4	many	12	.	TRBJ2-7	TGTGCCAGCAGTTATACCGCGCTCGAGCAGTACTTC	CASSYTALEQYF
TRBV11-2	.	16	TRBD1	TRBJ2-2	TGTGCCAGCAGCTCGGAAATGCGGACAGGGGCCTACATACTGTTTTTT	CASSSEMRTGAYILFF